This TCR beta chain was recorded in a study of blood T cell repertoires in COVID-19. Overall study: Researchers got acute and convalescent COVID-19 samples from the United States, Italy and Spain. In each case, the material was cDNA or gDNA derived from T cells, B-cell-depleted T cells, or PBMCs.

Data came from immunoSEQ multiplex PCR; TCRdb stores just in-frame clones and leaves some out. Here the sample spans some 110,000 clones, approximately 80% being singletons. Trimming shortened V by 3 bases and J by 8 bases, and 22 bases separated the two germline ends. Germline loops: CDR1 PRHDT, CDR2 FYEKMQ (reference sequence). The CDR3 is 16 amino acids. This TCR was sampled from a woman aged 70-85 years with acute or convalescent COVID-19. The sequenced sample was peripheral blood. The chain has TRBV13 and TRBJ1-2; a weak D match, TRBD1 (6 bases). The CDR3 nucleotides are TGTGCCAGCAGCTTCCCCAGCCGGGACACAGGAAACGGCTACACCTTC. This encodes CASSFPSRDTGNGYTF.